This TCR beta chain derives from a study of cytomegalovirus exposure and HLA in healthy donors. The PCR ran on 60 Vbeta and 13 Jbeta primers. In the original analysis: A later analysis tallied about 80 million unique TCR beta chains, about 12 million of them shared. TCRdb's copy holds only in-frame clones and misses some; the assay was immunoSEQ multiplex PCR. The V and J calls and clone size were taken over from that table, and D and trimming were inferred from the DNA. This sample contains approximately 110,000 clones. As for the donors, each was a healthy bone marrow donor. Findings and limits, study-wide: Data from an earlier analysis indicated that most TCR beta V segments were productive either about 90% or about 30% of the time. Sequencing likely produced, as an artifact, a cluster of highly shared sequence variants.

Concerning this clone: As yet, its antigen is unknown.

Germline assignment: CDR1 SGHRS and CDR2 YFSETQ. V lost 4 bases and J lost 6; bases outside the gene matches: 10. The CDR3 runs 15 residues. The chain has TRBV5-1 and TRBJ1-2, with TRBD1 matching 9 bases. Source material: PBMCs. This clonotype originated in a man under 40 in good health and CMV-seronegative. The CDR3 is CASSVEVGTGNGYTF. Written as DNA, the CDR3 is TGCGCCAGCAGCGTGGAGGTCGGGACAGGGAATGGCTACACCTTC.